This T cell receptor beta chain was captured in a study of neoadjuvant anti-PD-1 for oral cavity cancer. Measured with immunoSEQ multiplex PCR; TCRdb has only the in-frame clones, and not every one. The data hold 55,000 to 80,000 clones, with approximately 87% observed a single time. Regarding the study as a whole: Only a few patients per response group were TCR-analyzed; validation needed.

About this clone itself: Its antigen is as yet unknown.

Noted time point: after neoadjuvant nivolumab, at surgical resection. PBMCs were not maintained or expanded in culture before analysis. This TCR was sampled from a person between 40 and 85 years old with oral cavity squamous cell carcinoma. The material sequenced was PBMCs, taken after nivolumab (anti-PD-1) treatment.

The CDR3, as DNA: TGCGCCAGCAGTGGACAGGGGGCTAGGACTGAAGCTTTCTTT. This translates into CASSGQGARTEAFF. V gene TRBV10-2 combines with J gene TRBJ1-1; 10 bases are a match to TRBD1. The V gene's germline CDR1 is WSHSY and CDR2 SAAADI. This CDR3 has 14 residues. V lost 4 bases and J lost 5; bases outside the gene matches: 4.